This is a list of T cell receptor beta chains from one sample in a study of beta chain features in type 1 diabetes. Method: immunoSEQ multiplex PCR; TCRdb's copy keeps in-frame clones and lacks some. Here the sample spans about 740,000 clones, around 15% being singletons. Material for sequencing was naive CD4+ T cells from blood. The receptors were sampled from a man between 18 and 29 years old with type 1 diabetes. The CDR3 runs from the conserved cysteine through the conserved F or W. A D gene is named only where the DNA matches it firmly. A row's size may be missing; if present it is once, few, many or a size class.

V gene	J gene	clone size	D gene	CDR3 protein	CDR3 DNA
TRBV5-1	TRBJ2-5	-	-	CASSLDPGRETQYF	TGCGCCAGCAGCTTGGATCCAGGGCGAGAGACCCAGTACTTC
TRBV25-1	TRBJ1-2	few	-	CASSGPGANYGYTF	TGTGCCAGCAGTGGCCCGGGAGCTAACTATGGCTACACCTTC
TRBV27	TRBJ2-1	-	-	CASKSPDYNEQFF	TGTGCCAGCAAGTCTCCCGACTACAATGAGCAGTTCTTC
TRBV29-1	TRBJ2-7	few	-	CSVEGYGIKSYEQYF	TGCAGCGTTGAAGGGTACGGAATCAAATCCTACGAGCAGTACTTC
TRBV29-1	TRBJ2-5	few	-	CSVEWEETQYF	TGCAGCGTTGAATGGGAGGAGACCCAGTACTTC
TRBV6-6	TRBJ2-6	-	-	CASSPEPGANVLTF	TGTGCCAGCAGTCCGGAACCTGGGGCCAACGTCCTGACTTTC
TRBV9	TRBJ2-7	few	TRBD2	CASSEGGGYPTEQYF	TGTGCCAGCAGCGAGGGCGGGGGTTATCCAACCGAGCAGTACTTC
TRBV19	TRBJ2-5	-	-	CASSMGGASAETQYF	TGTGCCAGTAGTATGGGGGGTGCGAGTGCAGAGACCCAGTACTTC
TRBV4-1	TRBJ2-1	-	TRBD1	CASSQGQGPYNEQFF	TGCGCCAGCAGCCAGGGACAGGGGCCTTACAATGAGCAGTTCTTC
TRBV25-1	TRBJ2-5	few	TRBD1	CASSGRTGSETQYF	TGTGCCAGCAGTGGCCGGACAGGTTCAGAGACCCAGTACTTC
TRBV25-1	TRBJ2-7	few	-	CASHPTGPFRYEQYF	TGTGCCAGCCACCCTACAGGGCCCTTCCGATACGAGCAGTACTTC
TRBV7-2	TRBJ2-2	-	TRBD1	CASSWTGGRLFTGELFF	TGTGCCAGCAGTTGGACAGGGGGTCGTTTGTTCACCGGGGAGCTGTTTTTT
TRBV6-5	TRBJ1-2	-	-	CASSYGQQANYGYTF	TGTGCCAGCAGTTACGGACAACAAGCTAACTATGGCTACACCTTC
TRBV28	TRBJ2-1	few	-	CATQEQFF	TGTGCCACTCAAGAGCAGTTCTTC
TRBV6-5	TRBJ2-7	-	-	CASSPPDSGGYEQYF	TGTGCCAGCAGTCCGCCCGATAGCGGAGGCTACGAGCAGTACTTC
TRBV18	TRBJ2-7	few	-	CASSPQWERGTYEQYF	TGTGCCAGCTCACCCCAGTGGGAGAGGGGGACCTACGAGCAGTACTTC
TRBV5-6	TRBJ2-7	-	-	CASSLGRKNEQYF	TGTGCCAGCAGCTTGGGGCGGAAGAACGAGCAGTACTTC
TRBV6-5	TRBJ1-4	-	-	CASLGGGELFF	TGTGCCAGCCTCGGAGGTGGGGAACTGTTTTTT
TRBV14	TRBJ2-4	-	-	CASSQDSTSLAKNIQYF	TGTGCCAGCAGCCAAGATAGCACCAGCCTTGCCAAAAACATTCAGTACTTC
TRBV9	TRBJ1-2	-	TRBD1	CASSGDRVANYGYTF	TGTGCCAGCAGCGGTGACAGGGTGGCGAACTATGGCTACACCTTC
TRBV28	TRBJ2-7	few	TRBD1	CATALGQGAQEQYF	TGTGCCACCGCTCTCGGACAGGGGGCTCAAGAGCAGTACTTC
TRBV9	TRBJ2-5	few	TRBD1	CASSPGTGVQETQYF	TGTGCCAGCAGCCCCGGGACAGGGGTCCAAGAGACCCAGTACTTC
TRBV10-3	TRBJ2-5	-	TRBD1	CAISESSGQGPRETQYF	TGTGCCATCAGTGAGTCGTCCGGACAGGGTCCAAGAGAGACCCAGTACTTC
TRBV20-1	TRBJ2-3	few	-	CSAGGTDTQYF	TGCAGTGCTGGAGGCACAGATACGCAGTATTTT
TRBV5-1	TRBJ1-2	once	-	CASSPEDGYYGYTF	TGCGCCAGCAGCCCCGAGGACGGATACTATGGCTACACCTTC
TRBV27	TRBJ2-3	few	-	CASSLWPRSTDTQYF	TGTGCCAGCAGTTTATGGCCCAGGTCCACAGATACGCAGTATTTT
TRBV30	TRBJ1-4	-	-	CAWRFTGAGEKLFF	TGTGCCTGGAGGTTCACGGGGGCCGGTGAAAAACTGTTTTTT
TRBV15	TRBJ1-1	once	-	CATSRDWGARGPEAFF	TGTGCCACCAGCAGAGATTGGGGGGCGAGGGGCCCTGAAGCTTTCTTT
TRBV9	TRBJ1-1	-	TRBD1	CASSPTYRDREAFF	TGTGCCAGCAGCCCAACCTACCGGGACAGAGAAGCTTTCTTT
TRBV7-9	TRBJ2-7	few	TRBD1	CASSSGPTTGAYEQYF	TGTGCCAGCAGCTCAGGGCCGACGACAGGGGCCTACGAGCAGTACTTC
TRBV19	TRBJ2-5	-	-	CASSDRGVGQETQYF	TGTGCCAGTAGTGACCGGGGAGTTGGGCAAGAGACCCAGTACTTC
TRBV4-1	TRBJ1-1	few	-	CASSTGNTEAFF	TGCGCCAGCTCTACCGGGAACACTGAAGCTTTCTTT
TRBV6-5	TRBJ2-7	few	-	CASRAFYEQYF	TGTGCCAGCAGAGCCTTCTACGAGCAGTACTTC
TRBV7-3	TRBJ2-3	few	-	CASSLDRSTDTQYF	TGTGCCAGCAGCTTGGACAGAAGCACAGATACGCAGTATTTT
TRBV7-9	TRBJ1-2	few	-	CASSPKWLSDNSNYGYTF	TGTGCCAGCAGCCCCAAGTGGCTTTCGGACAACTCTAACTATGGCTACACCTTC
TRBV6-5	TRBJ2-7	few	-	CASSYAGQRSYEQYF	TGTGCCAGCAGTTATGCGGGACAGCGTTCCTACGAGCAGTACTTC
TRBV29-1	TRBJ1-1	-	TRBD1	CSVWGQGLTEAFF	TGCAGCGTCTGGGGACAGGGACTCACTGAAGCTTTCTTT
TRBV28	TRBJ2-7	-	-	CARQNAGIAGEQYF	TGTGCCAGACAGAATGCCGGGATCGCGGGCGAGCAGTACTTC
TRBV28	TRBJ1-3	-	-	CASSLYGENTIYF	TGTGCAAGCAGTTTATATGGGGAAAACACCATATATTTT
TRBV29-1	TRBJ2-6	-	TRBD2	CSVGGGALTNSGANVLTF	TGCAGCGTTGGCGGGGGGGCCCTAACGAACTCTGGGGCCAACGTCCTGACTTTC
TRBV7-9	TRBJ2-1	-	-	CASSLTINNEQFF	TGTGCCAGCAGCTTAACTATTAACAATGAGCAGTTCTTC
TRBV29-1	TRBJ2-7	-	-	CSGQQGYEQYF	TGCAGCGGGCAACAGGGCTACGAGCAGTACTTC
TRBV5-1	TRBJ2-5	few	TRBD2	CASSNTLGEGRETQYF	TGCGCCAGCAGCAATACCCTCGGGGAGGGGCGAGAGACCCAGTACTTC
TRBV28	TRBJ2-1	-	TRBD1	CASSGQGQGNEQFF	TGTGCCAGCAGTGGACAGGGTCAAGGCAATGAGCAGTTCTTC
TRBV7-9	TRBJ1-1	-	-	CASSLSSLNTEAFF	TGTGCCAGCAGCTTATCATCGTTGAACACTGAAGCTTTCTTT
TRBV5-4	TRBJ2-2	few	TRBD1	CASSVDRGNTGELFF	TGTGCCAGCAGCGTTGACAGGGGGAACACCGGGGAGCTGTTTTTT
TRBV14	TRBJ2-2	few	-	CASSQVFGKGNTGELFF	TGTGCCAGCAGCCAAGTATTCGGAAAAGGGAACACCGGGGAGCTGTTTTTT
TRBV2	TRBJ1-2	-	-	CASSGDPGVVGYTF	TGTGCCAGCAGTGGAGACCCGGGCGTTGTTGGCTACACCTTC
TRBV11-2	TRBJ2-5	few	-	CASSRIGGGETQYF	TGTGCCAGCAGCCGAATAGGGGGTGGGGAGACCCAGTACTTC
TRBV18	TRBJ2-3	few	-	CASSPGALQGDTQYF	TGTGCCAGCTCACCCGGGGCCCTGCAAGGAGATACGCAGTATTTT
TRBV10-3	TRBJ1-2	-	-	CAINSDSYGYTF	TGTGCCATCAACTCGGACAGTTATGGCTACACCTTC
TRBV2	TRBJ1-2	-	-	CASSETALPGYTF	TGTGCCAGCAGTGAAACTGCGTTACCTGGCTACACCTTC
TRBV28	TRBJ1-2	-	-	CASSLSAGAYGYTF	TGTGCCAGCAGTTTATCGGCCGGGGCCTATGGCTACACCTTC
TRBV5-1	TRBJ2-2	few	-	CASSSYQGTGELFF	TGCGCCAGCAGCTCCTATCAGGGTACCGGGGAGCTGTTTTTT
TRBV10-3	TRBJ2-3	few	TRBD2	CAISEGSSGGRDTQYF	TGTGCCATCAGTGAGGGCTCTAGCGGGGGGAGAGATACGCAGTATTTT